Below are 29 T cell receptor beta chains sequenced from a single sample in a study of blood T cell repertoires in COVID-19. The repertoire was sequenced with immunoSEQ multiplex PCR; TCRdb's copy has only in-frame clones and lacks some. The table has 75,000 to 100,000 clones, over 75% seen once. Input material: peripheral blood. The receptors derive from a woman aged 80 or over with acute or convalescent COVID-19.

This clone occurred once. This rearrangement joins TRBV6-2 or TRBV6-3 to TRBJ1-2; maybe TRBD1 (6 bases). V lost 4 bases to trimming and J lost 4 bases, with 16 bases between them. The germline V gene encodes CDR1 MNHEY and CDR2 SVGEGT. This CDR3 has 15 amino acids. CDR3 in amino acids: CASSLAQGSAYGYTF. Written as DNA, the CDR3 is TGTGCCAGCAGTTTGGCACAGGGTTCCGCCTATGGCTACACCTTC.

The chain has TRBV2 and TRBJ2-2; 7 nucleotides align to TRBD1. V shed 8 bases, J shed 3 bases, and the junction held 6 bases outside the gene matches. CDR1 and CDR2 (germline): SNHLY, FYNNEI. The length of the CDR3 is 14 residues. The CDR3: CASGLGQYTGELFF. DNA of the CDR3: TGTGCCAGCGGTTTGGGACAGTACACCGGGGAGCTGTTTTTT.

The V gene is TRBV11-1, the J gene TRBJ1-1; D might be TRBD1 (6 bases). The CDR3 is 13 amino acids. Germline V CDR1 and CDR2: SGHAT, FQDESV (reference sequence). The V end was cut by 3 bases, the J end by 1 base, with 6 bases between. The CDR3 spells CASSLDRNTEAFF. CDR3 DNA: TGTGCCAGCAGCTTGGACAGGAACACTGAAGCTTTCTTT.

The CDR3 bases are TGTGCCAGCAGCTTAGCGTACTCGAGCCGCTCGGCCGGGGAGCTGTTTTTT. Protein: CASSLAYSSRSAGELFF. The gene calls are TRBV11-2 and TRBJ2-2; D unresolved. V was trimmed by 1 base and J by 6 bases, leaving 18 bases between them. Germline CDR1 SGHAT, CDR2 FQNNGV. CDR3 length: 17 amino acids.

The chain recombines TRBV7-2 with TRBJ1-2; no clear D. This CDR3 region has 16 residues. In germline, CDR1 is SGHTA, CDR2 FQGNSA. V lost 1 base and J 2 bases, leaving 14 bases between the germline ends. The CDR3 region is CASSLVVSVNNYGYTF. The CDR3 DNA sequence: TGTGCCAGCAGCTTAGTAGTTTCGGTCAACAACTATGGCTACACCTTC.

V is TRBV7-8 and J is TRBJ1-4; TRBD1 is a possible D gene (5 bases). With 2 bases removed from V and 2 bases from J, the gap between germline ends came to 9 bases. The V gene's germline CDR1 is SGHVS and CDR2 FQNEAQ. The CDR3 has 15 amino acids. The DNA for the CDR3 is TGTGCCAGCAGCTTAAGGGGATCCACTAATGAAAAACTGTTTTTT. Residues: CASSLRGSTNEKLFF.

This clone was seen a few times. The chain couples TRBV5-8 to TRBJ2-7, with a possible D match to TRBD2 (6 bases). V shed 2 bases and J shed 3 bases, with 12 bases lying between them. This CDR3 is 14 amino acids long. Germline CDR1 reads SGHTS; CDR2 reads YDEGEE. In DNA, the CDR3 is TGTGCCAGCAGCTTTTCGGGAGCCTTCTACGAGCAGTACTTC. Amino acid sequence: CASSFSGAFYEQYF.

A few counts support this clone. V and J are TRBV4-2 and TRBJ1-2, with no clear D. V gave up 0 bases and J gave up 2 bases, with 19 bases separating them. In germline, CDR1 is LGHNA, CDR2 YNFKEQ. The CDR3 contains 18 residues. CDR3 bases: TGTGCCAGCAGCCAAGAAAGATTGCGCAGAGGGAACAACTATGGCTACACCTTC. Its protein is CASSQERLRRGNNYGYTF.

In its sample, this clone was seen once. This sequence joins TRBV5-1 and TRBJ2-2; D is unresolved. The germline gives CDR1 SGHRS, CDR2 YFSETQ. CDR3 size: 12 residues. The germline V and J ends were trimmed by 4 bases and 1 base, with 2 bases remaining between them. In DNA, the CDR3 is TGCGCCAGCAGCCGGAACACCGGGGAGCTGTTTTTT. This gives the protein CASSRNTGELFF.

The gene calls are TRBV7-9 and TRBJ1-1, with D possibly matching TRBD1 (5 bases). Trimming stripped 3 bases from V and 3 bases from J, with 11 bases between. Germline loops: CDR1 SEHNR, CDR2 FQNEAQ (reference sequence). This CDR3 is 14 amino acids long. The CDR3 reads CASSFREGYTEAFF. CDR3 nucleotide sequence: TGTGCCAGCAGCTTCAGGGAAGGATACACTGAAGCTTTCTTT. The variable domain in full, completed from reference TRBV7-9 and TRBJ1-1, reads DTGVSQNPRHKITKRGQNVTFRCDPISEHNRLYWYRQTLGQGPEFLTYFQNEAQLEKSRLLSDRFSAERPKGSFSTLEIQRTEQGDSAMYLCASSFREGYTEAFFGQGTRLTVV.

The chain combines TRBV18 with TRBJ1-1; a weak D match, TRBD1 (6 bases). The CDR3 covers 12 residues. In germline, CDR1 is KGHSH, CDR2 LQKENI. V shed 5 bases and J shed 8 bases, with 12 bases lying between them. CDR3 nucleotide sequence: TGTGCCAGCTCATTGGACAGAACGGAAGCTTTCTTT. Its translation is CASSLDRTEAFF.

CDR3: CASSPAYPGMSEAFF. CDR3 sequence (DNA): TGTGCCAGCAGCCCCGCCTACCCTGGTATGTCTGAAGCTTTCTTT. The rearrangement links TRBV3-1 (or the pseudogene TRBV3-2) to TRBJ1-1; D remains unclear. The ends were cut back, 4 bases at V and 6 bases at J, with 18 bases in the middle. The CDR3 is 15 residues long. Germline V gene data show CDR1 as LGHDT and CDR2 as YNNKEL (reference sequence).

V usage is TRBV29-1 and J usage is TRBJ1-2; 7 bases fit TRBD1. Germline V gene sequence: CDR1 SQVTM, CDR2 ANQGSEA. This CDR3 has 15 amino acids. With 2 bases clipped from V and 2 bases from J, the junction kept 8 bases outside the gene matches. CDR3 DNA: TGCAGCGTTGAATCCCCGGGACAGATCAACTATGGCTACACCTTC. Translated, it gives CSVESPGQINYGYTF. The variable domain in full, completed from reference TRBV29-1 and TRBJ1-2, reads SAVISQKPSRDICQRGTSLTIQCQVDSQVTMMFWYRQQPGQSLTLIATANQGSEATYESGFVIDKFPISRPNLTFSTLTVSNMSPEDSSIYLCSVESPGQINYGYTFGSGTRLTVV.

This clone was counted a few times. CDR3 amino acids: CASSLLTGAYEQYF. The DNA of the CDR3 is TGTGCCAGCAGTTTACTGACAGGGGCCTACGAGCAGTACTTC. This rearrangement joins TRBV28 to TRBJ2-7; 8 nucleotides align to TRBD1. Germline V CDR1 and CDR2: MDHEN, SYDVKM. This CDR3 is 14 amino acids long. V was pared by 2 bases and J by 2 bases, with 2 bases of the junction left unmatched.

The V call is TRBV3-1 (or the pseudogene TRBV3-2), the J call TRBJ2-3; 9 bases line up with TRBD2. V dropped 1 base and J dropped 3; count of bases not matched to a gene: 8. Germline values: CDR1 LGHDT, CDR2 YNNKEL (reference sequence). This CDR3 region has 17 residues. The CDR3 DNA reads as TGTGCCAGCAGCCAAGGGTGGCGGGGGGGCTGGACAGATACGCAGTATTTT. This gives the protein CASSQGWRGGWTDTQYF.

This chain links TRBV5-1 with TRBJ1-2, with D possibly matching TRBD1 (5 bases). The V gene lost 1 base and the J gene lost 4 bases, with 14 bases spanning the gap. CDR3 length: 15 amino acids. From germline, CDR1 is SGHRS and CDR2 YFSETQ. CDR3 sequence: CASSLSGGVGYGYTF. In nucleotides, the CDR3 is TGCGCCAGCAGCTTGTCCGGGGGTGTGGGCTATGGCTACACCTTC.

CDR3 sequence reads: CASSPGARQGANYGYTF. CDR3 nucleotides: TGTGCCAGCAGCCCCGGGGCCCGGCAGGGGGCTAACTATGGCTACACCTTC. The rearrangement links TRBV11-2 to TRBJ1-2; 7 nucleotides line up with TRBD1. The CDR3 has 17 amino acids. Trimming at V came to 5 bases and at J to 0 bases, leaving 12 bases not matched to a gene. Germline assignment: CDR1 SGHAT and CDR2 FQNNGV.

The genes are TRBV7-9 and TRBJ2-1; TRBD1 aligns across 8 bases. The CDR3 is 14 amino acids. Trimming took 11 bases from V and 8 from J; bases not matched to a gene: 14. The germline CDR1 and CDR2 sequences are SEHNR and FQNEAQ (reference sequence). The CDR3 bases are TGTGCCTTAAGCCCGGCGACAGGGGAACATGAGCAGTTCTTC. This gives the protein CALSPATGEHEQFF.

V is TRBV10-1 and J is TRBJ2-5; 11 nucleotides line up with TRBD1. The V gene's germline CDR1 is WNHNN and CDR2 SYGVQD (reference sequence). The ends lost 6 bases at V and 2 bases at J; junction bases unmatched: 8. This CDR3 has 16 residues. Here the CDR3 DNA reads TGCGCCAGCAGCGGGGACAGGGGGAAACGTCAAGAGACCCAGTACTTC. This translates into CASSGDRGKRQETQYF.

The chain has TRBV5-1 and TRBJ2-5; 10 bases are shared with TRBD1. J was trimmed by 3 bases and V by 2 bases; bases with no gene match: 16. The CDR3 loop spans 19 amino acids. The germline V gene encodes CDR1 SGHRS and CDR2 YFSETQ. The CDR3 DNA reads TGCGCCAGCAGCTTTGGGGGATCCGGGACAGGGGTTAGGAAAGAGACCCAGTACTTC. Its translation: CASSFGGSGTGVRKETQYF.

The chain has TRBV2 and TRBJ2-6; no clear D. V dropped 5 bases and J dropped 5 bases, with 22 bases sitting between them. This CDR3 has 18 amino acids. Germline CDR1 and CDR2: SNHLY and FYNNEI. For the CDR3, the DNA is TGTGCCAGCAGTTCAGATCATTCGATACAAAGTCGGGCCAACGTCCTGACTTTC. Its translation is CASSSDHSIQSRANVLTF.

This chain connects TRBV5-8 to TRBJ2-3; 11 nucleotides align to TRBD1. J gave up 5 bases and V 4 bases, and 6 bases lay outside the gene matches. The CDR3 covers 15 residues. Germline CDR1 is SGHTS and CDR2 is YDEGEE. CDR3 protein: CASSRGQGAIDTQYF. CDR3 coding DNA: TGTGCCAGCAGCCGTGGACAGGGGGCCATAGATACGCAGTATTTT.

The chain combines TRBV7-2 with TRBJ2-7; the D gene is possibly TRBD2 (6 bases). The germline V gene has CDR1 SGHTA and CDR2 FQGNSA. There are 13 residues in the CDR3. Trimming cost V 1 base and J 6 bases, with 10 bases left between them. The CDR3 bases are TGTGCCAGCAGCTTAGGGCAGGGAGGCGAGCAGTACGTC. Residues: CASSLGQGGEQYV.

The CDR3 DNA reads TGTGCCACCACAGGGGGCGCCGGTCAGCCCCAGCATTTT. The encoded protein is CATTGGAGQPQHF. The rearrangement links TRBV24-1 to TRBJ1-5, with TRBD1 matching over 8 bases. V gave up 8 bases and J gave up 6 bases; unmatched junction bases: 5. This CDR3 is built from 13 residues. Germline CDR1 KGHDR, CDR2 SFDVKD.

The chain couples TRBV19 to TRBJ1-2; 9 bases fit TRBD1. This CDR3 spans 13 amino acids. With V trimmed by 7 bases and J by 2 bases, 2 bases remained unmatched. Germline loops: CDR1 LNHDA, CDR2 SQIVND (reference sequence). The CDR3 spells CASMGTGNYGYTF. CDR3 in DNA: TGTGCCAGTATGGGGACAGGGAACTATGGCTACACCTTC.

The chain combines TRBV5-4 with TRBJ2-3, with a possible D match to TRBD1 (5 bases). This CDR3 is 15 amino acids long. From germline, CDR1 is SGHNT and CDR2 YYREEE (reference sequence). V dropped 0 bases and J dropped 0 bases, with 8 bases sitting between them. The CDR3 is CASSLGGQSTDTQYF. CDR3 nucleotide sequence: TGTGCCAGCAGCTTGGGGGGCCAGAGCACAGATACGCAGTATTTT.

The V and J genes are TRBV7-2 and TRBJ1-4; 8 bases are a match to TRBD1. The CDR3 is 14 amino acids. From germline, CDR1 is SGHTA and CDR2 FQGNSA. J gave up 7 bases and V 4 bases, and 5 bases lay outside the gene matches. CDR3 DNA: TGTGCCAGCAGCTACGACAGGGGATTTGAAAAACTGTTTTTT. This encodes CASSYDRGFEKLFF.

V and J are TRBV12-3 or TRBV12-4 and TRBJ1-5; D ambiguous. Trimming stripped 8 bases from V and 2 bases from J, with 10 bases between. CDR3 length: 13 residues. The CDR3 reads CASLSEGNQPQHF. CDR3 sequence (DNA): TGTGCCAGCCTTTCGGAGGGCAATCAGCCCCAGCATTTT.

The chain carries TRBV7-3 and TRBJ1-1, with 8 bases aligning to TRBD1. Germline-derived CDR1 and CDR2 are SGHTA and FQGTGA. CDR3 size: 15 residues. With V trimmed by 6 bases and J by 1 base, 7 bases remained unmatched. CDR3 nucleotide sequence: TGTGCCAGCAGGGATCCGGGACAGGAGAACACTGAAGCTTTCTTT. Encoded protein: CASRDPGQENTEAFF.